This T cell receptor (beta chain) was identified during a study of cytomegalovirus exposure and HLA in healthy donors. Profiling relied on immunoSEQ multiplex PCR, and the TCRdb table lists in-frame clones only, not all of them. The profile shows around 250,000 clones, around 90% of them singletons. V was trimmed by 3 bases and J by 2 bases, leaving 11 bases between them. The CDR3 is made up of 14 amino acids. CDR1 is SGHTA, CDR2 FQGNSA, per germline. Concerning this clone: As yet, its antigen is unknown.

Points from the study as a whole: A list of 164 TCR beta chains associated with cytomegalovirus was given. The tendency of first-cohort TCR clusters to co-occur in the 120 or so validation repertoires was the finding of a later analysis.

This TCR derives from a woman aged 18-29 years in good health and CMV-seronegative. The chain employs TRBV7-2 and TRBJ2-7; D gene ambiguous. The sequenced sample consisted of PBMCs. The CDR3 DNA follows: TGTGCCAGCAGCTTCGTCCGACACACCTACGAGCAGTACTTC. It is translated as CASSFVRHTYEQYF. The complete variable domain, with remaining parts taken from reference TRBV7-2 and TRBJ2-7, reads GAGVSQSPSNKVTEKGKDVELRCDPISGHTALYWYRQSLGQGLEFLIYFQGNSAPDKSGLPSDRFSAERTGGSVSTLTIQRTQQEDSAVYLCASSFVRHTYEQYFGPGTRLTVT.